These T cell receptor beta chains were read from a single sample in a study of identical twins. From the 5' RACE reads, TCRdb called clonotypes with MiXCR, one entry per CDR3 protein. The sample yields 350,000 or so distinct CDR3 sequences, around 12% seen once. The sample was also reused in another study, on yellow fever vaccine responses in identical twins.

The sequencing input was CD8+ T cells sorted from blood. These receptors all come from a woman between 18 and 30 years old in good health. CDR3s include the opening cysteine and the closing phenylalanine or tryptophan. A D gene is named only where the DNA matches it firmly. Expanded clones are given a class, and other clones once, few, many or no size at all.

clone_size j_call d_call v_call cdr3_aa cdr3_nt
few TRBJ2-7 . TRBV6-6 CASGRAVGEQYF TGTGCCAGTGGCAGGGCAGTAGGCGAGCAGTACTTC
few TRBJ2-1 . TRBV12-3/TRBV12-4 CASSFLGHNEQFF TGTGCCAGCAGTTTCCTTGGGCACAATGAGCAGTTCTTC
few TRBJ2-2 . TRBV10-3 CAIPKLGENTGELFF TGTGCCATCCCAAAGCTCGGGGAGAACACCGGGGAGCTGTTTTTT
many TRBJ2-6 . TRBV12-3/TRBV12-4 CASSLSGSGANVLTF TGTGCCAGCAGTCTCTCAGGCTCTGGGGCCAACGTCCTGACTTTC
few TRBJ2-7 TRBD2 TRBV12-5 CASGLEIASGRMDEQYF TGTGCTAGTGGTTTGGAAATTGCTAGCGGGAGGATGGACGAGCAGTACTTC
few TRBJ2-7 . TRBV11-2 CASMGQGPNEQYF TGTGCCAGCATGGGGCAGGGCCCAAACGAGCAGTACTTC
few TRBJ2-1 . TRBV21-1 CASSHRPGTGTRYNEQFF TGTGCCAGCAGCCATCGTCCCGGGACAGGGACAAGGTACAATGAGCAGTTCTTC
few TRBJ2-2 . TRBV27 CASSLGEATGELFF TGTGCCAGCAGTTTGGGCGAGGCCACCGGGGAGCTGTTTTTT
. TRBJ2-5 . TRBV20-1 CSAPTGPRLLQETQYF TGCAGTGCACCCACGGGGCCGCGGTTACTCCAAGAGACCCAGTACTTC
few TRBJ2-1 TRBD2 TRBV6-2/TRBV6-3 CASSALLSGRAYNEQFF TGTGCCAGCAGTGCACTACTTAGCGGGAGGGCCTACAATGAGCAGTTCTTC
few TRBJ1-1 . TRBV2 CASSDTRTEAFF TGTGCCAGCAGTGATACCAGGACTGAAGCTTTCTTT
few TRBJ2-2 TRBD1 TRBV6-2/TRBV6-3 CASSYDSGTGGTTGELFF TGTGCCAGCAGTTACGACTCCGGGACAGGGGGGACGACCGGGGAGCTGTTTTTT
few TRBJ1-1 . TRBV6-1 CASSEAVRGRNTEAFF TGTGCCAGCAGTGAAGCGGTTAGAGGGAGAAACACTGAAGCTTTCTTT
few TRBJ2-1 TRBD2 TRBV7-9 CASSLDGTSADEQFF TGTGCCAGCAGCTTGGACGGGACTAGCGCGGACGAGCAGTTCTTC
. TRBJ2-7 . TRBV29-1 CSVPYGKYEQYF TGCAGCGTTCCGTATGGGAAGTACGAGCAGTACTTC
few TRBJ1-2 . TRBV6-1 CASSAGVGYGYTF TGTGCCAGCAGTGCAGGGGTCGGCTATGGCTACACCTTC
. TRBJ2-1 TRBD2 TRBV5-5 CASSQGRASYNEQFF TGTGCCAGCAGCCAAGGGAGGGCCTCCTACAATGAGCAGTTCTTC
few TRBJ2-1 . TRBV4-1 CASSQVRGDNEQFF TGCGCCAGCAGCCAAGTACGTGGGGACAATGAGCAGTTCTTC
many TRBJ2-6 TRBD1 TRBV11-2 CASTPFPFADRAGANVLTF TGTGCCAGCACCCCGTTCCCCTTTGCCGACAGGGCTGGGGCCAACGTCCTGACTTTC
. TRBJ2-2 . TRBV20-1 CSARAPQNPSTSRTGELFF TGCAGTGCTAGAGCGCCCCAGAATCCCTCCACTAGCCGCACCGGGGAGCTGTTTTTT
. TRBJ2-7 TRBD1 TRBV9 CASSVTGGASEQYF TGTGCCAGCAGCGTCACAGGGGGCGCGAGCGAGCAGTACTTC
few TRBJ2-3 TRBD2 TRBV4-2 CASSQNSGRVTDTQYF TGTGCCAGCAGCCAAAACAGCGGGAGGGTCACAGATACGCAGTATTTT
many TRBJ2-3 . TRBV5-1 CASSSSPGASTDTQYF TGCGCCAGCAGCAGTTCGCCCGGAGCTAGCACAGATACGCAGTATTTT
. TRBJ2-4 TRBD2 TRBV20-1 CSARGTSVNIQYF TGCAGTGCTAGAGGGACTAGCGTAAACATTCAGTACTTC
few TRBJ2-1 . TRBV20-1 CSARGSTEYNEQFF TGCAGTGCTAGGGGGTCGACGGAATACAATGAGCAGTTCTTC
. TRBJ2-3 . TRBV3-1 CASSHADEGPTDTQYF TGTGCCAGCAGCCACGCGGACGAGGGGCCGACAGATACGCAGTATTTT
. TRBJ2-7 . TRBV10-3 CAISEVSYEQYF TGTGCCATCAGTGAAGTCAGCTACGAGCAGTACTTC
. TRBJ1-1 TRBD1 TRBV6-1 CASSQGTGPLNTEAFF TGTGCCAGCAGTCAAGGGACAGGACCATTGAACACTGAAGCTTTCTTT
. TRBJ2-1 . TRBV24-1 CATSDSGTDYNEQFF TGTGCCACCAGTGATTCCGGGACGGATTACAATGAGCAGTTCTTC
few TRBJ2-2 TRBD2 TRBV7-9 CASTPPLAGTNTGELFF TGTGCCAGCACCCCCCCCCTAGCGGGGACGAACACCGGGGAGCTGTTTTTT
many TRBJ2-4 . TRBV28 CASSFLDGAKNIQYF TGTGCCAGCAGTTTCCTGGACGGAGCCAAAAACATTCAGTACTTC
. TRBJ2-3 TRBD2 TRBV2 CASSEKAGGADTQYF TGTGCCAGCAGTGAGAAGGCGGGAGGGGCAGATACGCAGTATTTT
. TRBJ2-3 TRBD2 TRBV29-1 CSAPWSGGGTDTQYF TGCAGCGCTCCCTGGAGCGGGGGAGGCACAGATACGCAGTATTTT